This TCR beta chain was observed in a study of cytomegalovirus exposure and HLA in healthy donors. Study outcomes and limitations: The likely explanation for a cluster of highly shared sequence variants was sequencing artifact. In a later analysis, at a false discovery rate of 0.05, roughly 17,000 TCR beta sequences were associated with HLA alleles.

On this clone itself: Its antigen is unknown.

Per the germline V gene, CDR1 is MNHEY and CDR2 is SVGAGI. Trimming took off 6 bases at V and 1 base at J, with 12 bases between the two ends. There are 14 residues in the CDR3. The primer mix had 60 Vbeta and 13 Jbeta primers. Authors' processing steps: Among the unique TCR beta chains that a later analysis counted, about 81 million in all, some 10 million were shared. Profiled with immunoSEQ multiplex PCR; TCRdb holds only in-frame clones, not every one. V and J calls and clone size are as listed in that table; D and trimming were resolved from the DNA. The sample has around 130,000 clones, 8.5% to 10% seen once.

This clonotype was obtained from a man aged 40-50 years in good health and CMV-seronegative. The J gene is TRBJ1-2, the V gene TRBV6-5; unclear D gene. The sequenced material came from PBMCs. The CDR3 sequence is CASSRQNFNYGYTF. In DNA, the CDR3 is TGTGCCAGCAGCAGGCAGAATTTTAACTATGGCTACACCTTC.